This T cell receptor beta chain comes out of a study of blood T cells in healthy people across ages. Study-wide points: Age showed a roughly linear inverse relationship with TCR beta diversity per million T cells. Considered underestimates were the diversity estimates obtained from one million T cells.

A minimum of 5 micrograms of total RNA was extracted per sample. This clonotype was seen more than once but under ten times. Its cognate antigen is unknown. V was pared by 4 bases and J by 2 bases, with 6 bases between. Germline V gives CDR1 MGHRA, CDR2 YSYEKL. This CDR3 has 14 residues. The second PCR ran roughly 7 to 11 cycles with a sample-barcoded 5' primer and J-beta primers. TCRdb re-called the 5' RACE reads through MiXCR, storing one row per CDR3 protein. The table has around 500,000 distinct CDR3 sequences, more than 45% seen once. The sample comprised blood. The TCR comes from a man aged 80 or over in good health. This chain joins TRBV4-1 and TRBJ2-6; no reliable D call. CDR3 DNA sequence: TGCGCCAGCAGCCCCCTGGCTGGGGCCAACGTCCTGACTTTC. Protein sequence: CASSPLAGANVLTF.